The 5 T cell receptor beta chains listed next were all sequenced from one sample in a study of vaccination effects on CD4 cells after COVID-19. No antigen is known for these receptors. With more than nine days of culture completed, CD4+ T cells were isolated. Everyone in the study got two shots of either the BNT162b2 or mRNA-1273 vaccine. Data came from immunoSEQ multiplex PCR; TCRdb stores just in-frame clones and leaves some out. This table has about 73,000 clones, around 69% appearing once. The material was CD4+ T cells from PBMCs cultured without peptide, obtained after COVID-19 vaccination. The receptors stem from a human donor who received a COVID-19 vaccine.

V and J are TRBV19 and TRBJ1-5, with 11 bases identical to TRBD1. The CDR3 loop spans 19 amino acids. CDR1 and CDR2 (germline): LNHDA, SQIVND (reference sequence). V lost 4 bases and J lost 0; bases outside the gene matches: 11. The CDR3 reads CASSTDRGRGQISNQPQHF. Written as DNA, the CDR3 is TGTGCCAGTAGTACGGACAGGGGGCGCGGTCAAATTAGCAATCAGCCCCAGCATTTT.

CDR3 protein: CASSPLSAANTDTQYF. CDR3 nucleotides: TGTGCCAGCTCACCATTATCGGCGGCTAACACAGATACGCAGTATTTT. This sequence joins TRBV18 and TRBJ2-3; D not resolved. Deletions cut 2 bases from V and 2 bases from J, with 14 bases between. Per germline, CDR1 KGHSH and CDR2 LQKENI. The CDR3 spans 16 residues.

This sequence joins TRBV28 and TRBJ1-2, with 8 bases matching TRBD1. V lost 5 bases, J lost 8 bases, and 13 bases stayed unmatched. Germline CDR1 MDHEN, CDR2 SYDVKM. The CDR3 length is 15 residues. In nucleotides, the CDR3 is TGTGCCAGCAGTCCAAACATACAGGGGGTTGGGGGCTACACCTTC. Amino acid sequence: CASSPNIQGVGGYTF.

This clone was seen just once. V and J are TRBV27 and TRBJ2-4; tentative D call: TRBD2 (7 bases). Trimming took 2 bases from V and 7 from J, leaving 15 bases between them. Germline lookup yields CDR1 MNHEY and CDR2 SMNVEV (reference sequence). The CDR3 runs 15 residues. CDR3 sequence: CASSLRGGIPNIQYF. CDR3 DNA: TGTGCCAGCAGTTTAAGGGGGGGGATCCCGAACATTCAGTACTTC.

This clone has a single count. The chain has TRBV18 and TRBJ2-1; 9 bases match TRBD2. Germline CDR1 KGHSH, CDR2 LQKENI. This CDR3 spans 19 amino acids. V lost 2 bases, J lost 0 bases, and 11 bases stayed unmatched. The CDR3 DNA reads TGTGCCAGCTCACCAAGACTAGCGGCGGTATTAAGCTCCTACAATGAGCAGTTCTTC. Amino acids: CASSPRLAAVLSSYNEQFF. Full variable domain (remainder filled in from reference TRBV18 and TRBJ2-1): NAGVMQNPRHLVRRRGQEARLRCSPMKGHSHVYWYRQLPEEGLKFMVYLQKENIIDESGMPKERFSAEFPKEGPSILRIQQVVRGDSAAYFCASSPRLAAVLSSYNEQFFGPGTRLTVL.